The clone carrying this T cell receptor (beta chain) was counted once. Its antigen is unknown. This entry belongs to a study of cytomegalovirus exposure and HLA in healthy donors. Study-level findings and limits: A few V segments could not be told apart, such as TRBV6-2 and TRBV6-3, and were left out.

Primers for the PCR totalled 60 Vbeta and 13 Jbeta. Method: immunoSEQ multiplex PCR; TCRdb's copy keeps in-frame clones and lacks some. The sample lists about 60,000 clones, 65% to 80% seen once, with 2.9% in the top ten. This CDR3 has 15 residues. V lost 0 bases, J lost 0 bases, and 9 bases lay in between. Germline V lookup: CDR1 MGHRA, CDR2 YSYEKL. The V call is TRBV4-1, the J call TRBJ2-7; possible D gene TRBD1, 5 bases. The sequenced sample consisted of PBMCs. This sequence was found in a woman in her 30s in good health and CMV-seronegative. The chain's CDR3 is CASSQEGPTSYEQYF. The CDR3 bases are TGCGCCAGCAGCCAAGAGGGGCCAACCTCCTACGAGCAGTACTTC.